This entry is about one T cell receptor (beta chain). The data are from a study of blood T cells in healthy people across ages. The authors ran a second PCR of about 7 to 12 cycles using a sample-barcoded 5' primer and a J-beta primer mix. TCRdb reprocessed the 5' RACE reads with MiXCR, giving one entry per CDR3 protein. The sample yields under 700,000 distinct CDR3 sequences, nearly 25% seen once. CDR3 length: 14 amino acids. Germline V lookup: CDR1 DFQATT, CDR2 SNEGSKA (reference sequence). Unmatched junction bases numbered 3, after V lost 1 base and J lost 3 bases. The sample was also linked to a second study, of T cells of mothers and their children.

This TCR was recovered from a boy aged 5-17 years in good health. Specimen: blood. The gene calls are TRBV20-1 and TRBJ2-3; TRBD2 matches 8 bases. Written as DNA, the CDR3 is TGCAGTGCTAGAGCGGGAGGGGAGACAGATACGCAGTATTTT. The encoded protein is CSARAGGETDTQYF.